The entry below describes one T cell receptor beta chain. With 4 bases clipped from V and 5 bases from J, the junction kept 15 bases outside the gene matches. The V gene's germline CDR1 is MNHEY and CDR2 SVGEGT. CDR3 length: 18 residues. The data were taken from a study of blood T cell repertoires in COVID-19. Study background: The United States, Italy and Spain supplied acute and convalescent COVID-19 samples. PBMCs, B-cell-depleted T cells, or T cells were the source of the cDNA or gDNA that made up the material.

Generated by immunoSEQ multiplex PCR, the TCRdb table keeps only in-frame clones and is missing some. Here the sample spans 110,000 to 150,000 clones, under 80% being singletons. The receptor comes from an older man with acute or convalescent COVID-19. Sequenced: peripheral blood. The chain couples TRBV6-2 or TRBV6-3 to TRBJ2-5; 11 nucleotides align to TRBD1. CDR3 coding DNA: TGTGCCAGCAGTTCCGGGACAGGGGGAAGACAGGGGAGGGAGACCCAGTACTTC. It is translated as CASSSGTGGRQGRETQYF.